This T cell receptor beta chain was obtained from a study of Ad26.COV2.S vaccination and SARS-CoV-2 variants. On the study more broadly: Donor participated within the Ad26.COV2.S arm of the COV1001 trial. Dosing was one shot or two shots 56 days apart. Study-level points and caveats: It is possible that the TCR breadth and depth analyses underestimated the total T cell responses.

This table comes from immunoSEQ multiplex PCR, and its TCRdb copy is limited to in-frame clones, with some not included. This table holds 300,000 to 350,000 clones, about nine tenths found once. Note on this clone: Its antigen remains unknown.

The CDR3 is 16 amino acids. V trimming: 4 bases; J trimming: 1 base; junction bases outside the gene matches: 7. Looked up from germline, CDR1 is SGHAT and CDR2 is FQDESV (reference sequence). The treatment is: 19 received Ad26.COV2.S at low or high dose, single or two shots; about five received placebo; per-sample allocation not given. Sample collection was performed on day 63 after the first vaccine or placebo injection. Expression of Wuhan-strain SARS-CoV-2 spike came from the Ad26 vector that formed the vaccine. The material sequenced was peripheral blood, taken in a trial of Ad26.COV2.S vaccine versus placebo. The rearrangement links TRBV11-1 to TRBJ2-1; 7 nucleotides agree with TRBD1. This sequence was found in a person between 18 and 59 years old who received the Ad26.COV2.S COVID-19 vaccine or a placebo. CDR3 sequence (DNA): TGTGCCAGCAGCTGGGGAGAGGGGGCATCCTACAATGAGCAGTTCTTC. Its translation: CASSWGEGASYNEQFF.